One T cell receptor beta chain is described in this entry. From germline, CDR1 is MDHEN and CDR2 SYDVKM. The V segment lost 7 bases and the J segment 2 bases; nucleotides outside the gene matches: 9. This CDR3 spans 15 amino acids. Some clones are missing from TCRdb's copy, which holds only in-frame ones; the method was immunoSEQ multiplex PCR. In the table there are about 680,000 clones, under 80% of which are singletons. This sample stems from a study of shared clonotypes between healthy human individuals. The receptor was isolated from a woman aged 25-40 years in good health. The J gene is TRBJ2-5, the V gene TRBV28; 8 bases match TRBD2. The sample consisted of memory CD4+ T cells sorted from blood. As to subset: CD45RA-negative fraction. The DNA of the CDR3 is TGTGCCAGCATCACAGGCGGGGGGCGGCAAGAGACCCAGTACTTC. It encodes CASITGGGRQETQYF.